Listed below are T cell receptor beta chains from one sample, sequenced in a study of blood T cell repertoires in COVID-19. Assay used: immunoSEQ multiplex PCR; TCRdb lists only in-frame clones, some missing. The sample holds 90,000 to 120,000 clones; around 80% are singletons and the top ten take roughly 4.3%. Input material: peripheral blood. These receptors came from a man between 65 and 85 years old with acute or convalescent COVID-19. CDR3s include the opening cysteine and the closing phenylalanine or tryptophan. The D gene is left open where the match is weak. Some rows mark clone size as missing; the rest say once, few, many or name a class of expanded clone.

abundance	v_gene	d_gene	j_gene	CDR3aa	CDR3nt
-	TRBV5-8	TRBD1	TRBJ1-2	CASSLKGAIYGYTF	TGTGCCAGCAGCTTGAAGGGGGCGATCTATGGCTACACCTTC
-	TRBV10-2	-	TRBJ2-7	CASSEPGHLSYF	TGCGCCAGCAGTGAACCGGGACACCTCTCGTACTTC
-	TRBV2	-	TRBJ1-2	CASSEVQGDYGYTF	TGTGCCAGCAGTGAAGTACAGGGAGACTATGGCTACACCTTC
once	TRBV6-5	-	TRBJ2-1	CASTQRTAEYEQFF	TGTGCCAGCACGCAACGGACAGCCGAATATGAGCAGTTCTTC
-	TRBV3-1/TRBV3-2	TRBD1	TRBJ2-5	CASSQDPGQALQETQYF	TGTGCCAGCAGCCAAGATCCGGGACAGGCTCTTCAAGAGACCCAGTACTTC
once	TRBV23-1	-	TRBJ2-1	CASKLGWENEQFF	TGCGCCAGCAAACTAGGGTGGGAAAATGAGCAGTTCTTC
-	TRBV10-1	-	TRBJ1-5	CASSEGADQPQHF	TGCGCCAGCAGTGAAGGGGCGGATCAGCCCCAGCATTTT
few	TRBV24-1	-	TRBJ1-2	CATSDSTGNYGYTF	TGTGCCACCAGTGATTCTACGGGGAACTATGGCTACACCTTC
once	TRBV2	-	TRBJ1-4	CASTDNTEKLFF	TGTGCCAGCACGGACAATACTGAAAAACTGTTTTTT
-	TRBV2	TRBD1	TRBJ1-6	CASSEQGAQNSPLHF	TGTGCCAGCAGTGAACAGGGGGCTCAGAATTCACCCCTCCACTTT
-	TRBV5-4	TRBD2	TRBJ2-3	CASTGTSGGRDTDTQYF	TGTGCCAGCACCGGGACTAGCGGGGGGCGGGACACAGATACGCAGTATTTT
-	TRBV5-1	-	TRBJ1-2	CASSFTTGLYGYTF	TGCGCCAGCAGCTTCACAACAGGGCTCTATGGCTACACCTTC
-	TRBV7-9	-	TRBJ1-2	CASSLLGATYGYTF	TGTGCCAGCAGCTTATTGGGGGCAACCTATGGCTACACCTTC
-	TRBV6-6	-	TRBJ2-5	CASRQGEAGETQYF	TGTGCCAGCAGACAAGGGGAGGCGGGAGAGACCCAGTACTTC
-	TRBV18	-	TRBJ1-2	CASSPPGEQNYGYTF	TGTGCCAGCTCACCCCCGGGGGAACAAAACTATGGCTACACCTTC
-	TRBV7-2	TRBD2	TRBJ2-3	CASSLELAGGRDTQYF	TGTGCCAGCAGCTTAGAACTAGCGGGGGGGCGAGATACGCAGTATTTT
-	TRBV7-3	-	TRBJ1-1	CASSSDIGGNTEAFF	TGTGCCAGCAGCTCAGACATAGGGGGGAACACTGAAGCTTTCTTT
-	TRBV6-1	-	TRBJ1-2	CASTRGANYGYTF	TGTGCCAGCACTCGCGGAGCTAACTATGGCTACACCTTC
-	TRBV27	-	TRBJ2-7	CASSPLGGREQYF	TGTGCCAGCAGTCCCCTCGGGGGGCGCGAGCAGTACTTC
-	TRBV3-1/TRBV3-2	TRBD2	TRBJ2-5	CASNLRGGQETQYF	TGTGCCAGCAATTTGCGGGGGGGGCAAGAGACCCAGTACTTC
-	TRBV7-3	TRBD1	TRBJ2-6	CASSSGDRGASGANVLTF	TGTGCCAGCAGCTCAGGCGACAGGGGGGCCTCTGGGGCCAACGTCCTGACTTTC
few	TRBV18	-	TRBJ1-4	CASSPTQGSNEKLFF	TGTGCCAGCTCACCAACACAGGGTTCTAATGAAAAACTGTTTTTT
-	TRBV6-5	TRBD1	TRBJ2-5	CASSFSRTGRETQYF	TGTGCCAGCAGTTTCAGTCGGACAGGGAGAGAGACCCAGTACTTC
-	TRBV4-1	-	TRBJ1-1	CASSQDHGARGMVTEAFF	TGCGCCAGCAGCCAAGACCACGGTGCCAGGGGCATGGTCACTGAAGCTTTCTTT
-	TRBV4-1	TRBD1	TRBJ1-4	CASQWTGGDNEKLFF	TGCGCCAGCCAGTGGACAGGGGGGGACAATGAAAAACTGTTTTTT
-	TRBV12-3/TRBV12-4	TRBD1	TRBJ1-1	CASTIQGGTEAFF	TGTGCCAGCACCATTCAGGGGGGTACTGAAGCTTTCTTT
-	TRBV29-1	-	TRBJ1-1	CSVGGVNTEAFF	TGCAGCGTTGGGGGAGTGAACACTGAAGCTTTCTTT
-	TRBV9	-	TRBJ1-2	CASSVDLNYGYTF	TGTGCCAGCAGCGTAGATCTCAACTATGGCTACACCTTC
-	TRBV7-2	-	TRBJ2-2	CASSDSWNTGELFF	TGTGCCAGCAGCGACTCCTGGAACACCGGGGAGCTGTTTTTT
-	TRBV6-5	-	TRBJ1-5	CASRGRGIGNQPQHF	TGTGCCAGCAGGGGAAGGGGGATTGGCAATCAGCCCCAGCATTTT
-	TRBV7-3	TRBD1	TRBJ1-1	CASRRTGGDTEAFF	TGTGCCAGCAGACGAACAGGGGGGGACACTGAAGCTTTCTTT
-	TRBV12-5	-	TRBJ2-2	CASGPRSGLTGELFF	TGTGCTAGTGGTCCCCGGTCCGGACTCACCGGGGAGCTGTTTTTT
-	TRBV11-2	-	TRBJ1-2	CASSLQGSTYGYTF	TGTGCCAGCAGCTTACAGGGGTCTACCTATGGCTACACCTTC
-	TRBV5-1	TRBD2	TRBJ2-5	CASSPGTSGVQETQYF	TGCGCCAGCAGCCCAGGGACTAGCGGGGTCCAAGAGACCCAGTACTTC
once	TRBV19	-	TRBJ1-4	CASSTRDSKNEKLFF	TGTGCCAGTAGTACCCGGGACTCCAAAAATGAAAAACTGTTTTTT
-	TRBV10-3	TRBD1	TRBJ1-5	CAIKGQGGRQPQHF	TGTGCCATCAAAGGACAGGGAGGTCGTCAGCCCCAGCATTTT
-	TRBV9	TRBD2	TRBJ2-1	CASSVDGTMGEQFF	TGTGCCAGCAGCGTAGATGGGACTATGGGTGAGCAGTTCTTC
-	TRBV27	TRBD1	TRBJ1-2	CASSFLTGGVYGYTF	TGTGCCAGCAGTTTTCTGACAGGGGGCGTCTATGGCTACACCTTC
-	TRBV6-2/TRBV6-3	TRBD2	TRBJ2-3	CASSLPAGGGSDTQYF	TGTGCCAGCAGCCTCCCAGCGGGGGGGGGATCAGATACGCAGTATTTT
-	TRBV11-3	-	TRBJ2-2	CASSLDPGAGELFF	TGTGCCAGCAGCTTAGATCCAGGGGCCGGGGAGCTGTTTTTT
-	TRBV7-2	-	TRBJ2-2	CASSLYPSGGPLTGELFF	TGTGCCAGCAGTTTGTACCCGTCAGGGGGGCCGCTCACCGGGGAGCTGTTTTTT
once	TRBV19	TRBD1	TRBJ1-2	CASSDRVYGYTF	TGTGCCAGTAGTGACAGGGTTTATGGCTACACCTTC
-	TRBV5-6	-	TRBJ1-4	CASSLHGGQAGEKLFF	TGTGCCAGCAGCTTGCACGGGGGGCAGGCAGGAGAAAAACTGTTTTTT
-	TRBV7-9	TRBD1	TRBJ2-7	CASSPFGGVDRAYEQYF	TGTGCCAGCAGCCCCTTTGGAGGTGTTGACAGGGCCTACGAGCAGTACTTC
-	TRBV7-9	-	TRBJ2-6	CASSLYTTGANVLTF	TGTGCCAGCAGCTTATATACAACTGGGGCCAACGTCCTGACTTTC
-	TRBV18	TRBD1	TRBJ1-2	CASSPGTEFYGYTF	TGTGCCAGCTCACCCGGGACAGAATTCTATGGCTACACCTTC
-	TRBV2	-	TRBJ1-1	CASSAQGLNTEAFF	TGTGCCAGCAGCGCTCAGGGGTTGAACACTGAAGCTTTCTTT